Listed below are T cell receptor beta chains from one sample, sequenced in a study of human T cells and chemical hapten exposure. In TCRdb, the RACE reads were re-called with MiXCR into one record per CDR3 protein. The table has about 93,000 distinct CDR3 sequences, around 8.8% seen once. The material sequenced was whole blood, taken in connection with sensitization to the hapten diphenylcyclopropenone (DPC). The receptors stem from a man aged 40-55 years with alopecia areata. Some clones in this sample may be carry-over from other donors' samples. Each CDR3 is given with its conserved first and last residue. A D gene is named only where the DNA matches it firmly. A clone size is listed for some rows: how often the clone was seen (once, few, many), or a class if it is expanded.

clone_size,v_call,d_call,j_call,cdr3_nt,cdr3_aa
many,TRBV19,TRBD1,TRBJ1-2,TGTGCCAGCTCTCTTTCCGGGACAGGGGGCATAGACTATGGCTACACCTTC,CASSLSGTGGIDYGYTF
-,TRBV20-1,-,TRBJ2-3,TGCAGTGCTTCCAGGGGGAGGGCCGGCACAGATACGCAGTATTTT,CSASRGRAGTDTQYF
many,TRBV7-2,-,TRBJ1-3,TGTGCCAGCAGCCCTGGACCAAACCTTAACTCTGGAAACACCATATATTTT,CASSPGPNLNSGNTIYF
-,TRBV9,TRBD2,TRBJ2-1,TGTGCCAGCAGCGCCTTACCCAGCGGGAGCCTTCACAATGAGCAGTTCTTC,CASSALPSGSLHNEQFF
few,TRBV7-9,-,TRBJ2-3,TGTGCCAGCAGCTTCACGGGAGATACGCAGTATTTT,CASSFTGDTQYF
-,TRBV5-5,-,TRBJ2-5,TGTGCCAGCAGTTACCGGGACGACCAAGAGACCCAGTACTTC,CASSYRDDQETQYF
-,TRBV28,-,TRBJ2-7,TGTGCCAGCACCCCCGCCTCCCCCGACCCCAAGCAGTACTTC,CASTPASPDPKQYF
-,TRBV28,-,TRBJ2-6,TGTGCCAGCAGTCCTTGGACCGACTCTGGGGCCAACGTCCTGACTTTC,CASSPWTDSGANVLTF
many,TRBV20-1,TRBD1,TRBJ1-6,TGCAGTGCTAGACCCGAAAACAGGGGGCAATCACCCCTCCACTTT,CSARPENRGQSPLHF
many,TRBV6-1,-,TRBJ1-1,TGTGCCAGCAGCAACACTGAAGCTTTCTTT,CASSNTEAFF
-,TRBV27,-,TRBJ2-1,TGTGCCAGCACTCTTAAAGGGGCGGGAATAGGTGAGCAGTTCTTC,CASTLKGAGIGEQFF
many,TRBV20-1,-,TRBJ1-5,TGCAGTGCTGTCGAGGGGTATAGCAATCAGCCCCAGCATTTT,CSAVEGYSNQPQHF
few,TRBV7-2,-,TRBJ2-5,TGTGCCAGCAGCTTAGGTCTACTAGCTATCCGCCAAGAGACCCAGTACTTC,CASSLGLLAIRQETQYF
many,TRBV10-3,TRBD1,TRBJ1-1,TGTGCCATCAGTGAGTCACAGGGGTACACTGAAGCTTTCTTT,CAISESQGYTEAFF
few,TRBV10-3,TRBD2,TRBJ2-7,TGTGCCATCAGTGAGGCCGGGACTAGTGCCCACGAGCAGTACTTC,CAISEAGTSAHEQYF
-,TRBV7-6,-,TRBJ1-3,TGTGCCAGCAGCTTAGCGGGGAGCTCTGGAAACACCATATATTTT,CASSLAGSSGNTIYF
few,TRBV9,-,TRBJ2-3,TGTGCCAGCAGCGTAGAGGCTAGCGGCACAGATACGCAGTATTTT,CASSVEASGTDTQYF
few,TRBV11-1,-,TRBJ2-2,TGTGCCAGCAGGCCCCCCGCTAGCGCTATAGGAGGCGGGGAGCTGTTTTTT,CASRPPASAIGGGELFF
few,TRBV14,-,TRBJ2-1,TGTGCCAGCAGCCAAGTATCCGCAGGGATGGGGAATGAGCAGTTCTTC,CASSQVSAGMGNEQFF